This T cell receptor (beta chain) was sequenced for a study of T cell repertoires in aging, cancer and after chemotherapy. This clonotype rates as medium-sized (0.01 to 0.1%). Amplification of TCR beta used genomic DNA extracted from peripheral blood. Germline V gene sequence: CDR1 DFQATT, CDR2 SNEGSKA (reference sequence). Trimming took 5 bases from V and 8 from J, leaving 13 bases between them. This CDR3 region has 12 residues. Rearranged V-D-J TRB sequences were amplified with a mixed TRB-A/B primer pool. One entry per CDR3 protein results from TCRdb running MiXCR on the multiplex PCR reads. Among around 500 distinct CDR3 sequences listed, 22% were seen once.

The sequenced material came from blood. The origin of this receptor is a human donor with a blood cancer. The donor label of this sample is uncertain. The rearrangement uses TRBV20-1 and TRBJ2-4; D possibly corresponds to TRBD2 (6 bases). The chain's CDR3 is CSARRGEYIQYF. In DNA form, the CDR3 reads TGCAGTGCTCGGAGGGGAGAGTACATTCAGTACTTC.